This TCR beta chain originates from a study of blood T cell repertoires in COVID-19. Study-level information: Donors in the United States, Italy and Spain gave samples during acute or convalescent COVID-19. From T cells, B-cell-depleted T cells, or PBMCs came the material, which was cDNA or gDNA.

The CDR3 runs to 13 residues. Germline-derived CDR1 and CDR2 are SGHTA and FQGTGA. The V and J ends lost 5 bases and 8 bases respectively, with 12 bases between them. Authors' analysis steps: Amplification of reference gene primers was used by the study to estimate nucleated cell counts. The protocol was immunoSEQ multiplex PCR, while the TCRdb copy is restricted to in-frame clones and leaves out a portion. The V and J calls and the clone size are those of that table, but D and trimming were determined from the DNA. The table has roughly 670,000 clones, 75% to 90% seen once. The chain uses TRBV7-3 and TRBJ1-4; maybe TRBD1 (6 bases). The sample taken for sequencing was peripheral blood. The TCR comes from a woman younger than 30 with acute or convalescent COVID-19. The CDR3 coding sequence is TGTGCCAGCAGCCCAGGGCAGGGGGAAAAACTGTTTTTT. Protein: CASSPGQGEKLFF.